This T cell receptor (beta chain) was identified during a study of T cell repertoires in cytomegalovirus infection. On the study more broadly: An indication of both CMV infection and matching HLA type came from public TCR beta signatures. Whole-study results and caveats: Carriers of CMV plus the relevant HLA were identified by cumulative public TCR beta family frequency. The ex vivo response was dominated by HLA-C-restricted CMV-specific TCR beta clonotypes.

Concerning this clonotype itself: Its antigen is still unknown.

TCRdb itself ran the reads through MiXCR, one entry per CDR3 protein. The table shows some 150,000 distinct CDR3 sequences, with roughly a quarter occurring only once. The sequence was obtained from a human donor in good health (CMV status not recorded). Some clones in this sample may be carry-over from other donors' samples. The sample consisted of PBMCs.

CDR3 in DNA: TGTGCCAGCAGCGTCCGGGACAGGGGTAATGAGCAGTTCTTC. This gives the protein CASSVRDRGNEQFF. This rearrangement joins TRBV7-6 to TRBJ2-1, with 10 bases lining up with TRBD1. V lost 5 bases, J lost 7 bases, and 5 bases stayed unmatched. The CDR3 has 14 residues. Germline V CDR1 and CDR2: SGHVS, FNYEAQ.